The following is a T cell receptor (beta chain) sequence with its context. TRB cDNA libraries were made by UMI-labeled 5' RACE. TCRdb reprocessed the 5' RACE reads and reports one entry per CDR3 protein, with no DNA. The sample includes about 39,000 distinct CDR3 sequences. The data are from a study of CXCR3-negative and CXCR3-positive naive CD8 T cells. The TCR originated in a human donor in good health. Some clones in this sample may be carry-over from other donors' samples. What was sequenced was memory CD8+ T cells from blood.

Here the CDR3 reads CASTPWERRETQYF. V is TRBV7-8 and J is TRBJ2-5. Germline assignment: CDR1 SGHVS and CDR2 FQNEAQ. CDR3 size: 14 residues.